This T cell receptor (beta chain) came from a study of monozygotic twins with inflammatory bowel disease. General study findings and limits: Concordance status among twins (concordant versus discordant) showed no link to repertoire similarity, possibly from limited power.

T cells were not sorted, and total RNA was isolated straight from whole blood. Germline lookup yields CDR1 MDHEN and CDR2 SYDVKM. The CDR3 consists of 13 residues. About this clonotype itself: Antigen: not known.

Reanalyzing the 5' RACE reads, TCRdb keeps one entry per CDR3 protein, without DNA. In total, the table holds fewer than 550,000 distinct CDR3 sequences. The source of this sequence is a human donor with ulcerative colitis or Crohn's disease, or a healthy co-twin of an affected twin (not recorded which). Sequencing was carried out using blood. The rearrangement uses TRBV28 and TRBJ1-2; TCRdb selects TRBD1, and the lack of DNA leaves this call unchecked. The CDR3 here is CASSFPRAYGYTF.